The 9 T cell receptor beta chains presented below share a single source sample, sequenced in a study of technical replicates of blood from several donors (dated by TCRdb to 2016 to 2017). Library prep was done by the immunoSEQ multiplex PCR assay. What TCRdb holds here is the immuneACCESS table cut down to in-frame rearrangements. Part of the clones is not present; checked against another copy, under half of the missing clones reflect an unresolved V gene, and the others are unexplained. In all, the sample holds 45,000 to 65,000 clones, and 94% of those were seen once. The ten largest clones take up around 0.21% of the sample. The material sequenced was T cells isolated from PBMCs. The receptor set was obtained from a human donor in good health.

This clone appeared once. V gene TRBV5-4 combines with J gene TRBJ2-2; possibly TRBD1 for D (5 bases). Germline CDR1 SGHNT, CDR2 YYREEE (reference sequence). With 4 bases removed from V and 7 bases from J, the gap between germline ends came to 14 bases. The CDR3 sequence is 14 residues long. CDR3 residues: CASSPIGANGELFF. CDR3 coding DNA: TGTGCCAGCAGCCCCATAGGGGCGAACGGGGAGCTGTTTTTT.

The chain joins TRBV5-4 to TRBJ2-7; perhaps TRBD2 as D (6 bases). The length of the CDR3 is 15 residues. Trimming stripped 2 bases from V and 2 bases from J, with 14 bases between. Germline V lookup: CDR1 SGHNT, CDR2 YYREEE (reference sequence). CDR3 loop: CASSFGGSGTYEQYF. In DNA, the CDR3 is TGTGCCAGCAGCTTCGGGGGATCGGGAACCTACGAGCAGTACTTC. The variable domain in full, with the rest retrieved from reference TRBV5-4 and TRBJ2-7, is ETGVTQSPTHLIKTRGQQVTLRCSSQSGHNTVSWYQQALGQGPQFIFQYYREEENGRGNFPPRFSGLQFPNYSSELNVNALELDDSALYLCASSFGGSGTYEQYFGPGTRLTVT.

This chain uses TRBV5-4 with TRBJ2-5; D gene unclear. Trimming pared 4 bases from V and 1 base from J, leaving 8 bases between. CDR3 length equals 13 residues. CDR1 SGHNT and CDR2 YYREEE come from the germline V gene (reference sequence). Written as DNA, the CDR3 is TGTGCCAGCAGCCCCCCCGGCCAAGAGACCCAGTACTTC. This sequence encodes CASSPPGQETQYF.

This rearrangement joins TRBV9 to TRBJ1-4; TRBD1 agrees at 7 bases. V gave up 3 bases and J gave up 8 bases; unmatched junction bases: 7. Per germline, CDR1 SGDLS and CDR2 YYNGEE. CDR3 length: 14 residues. The CDR3 spells CASSEGAGLEKLFF. Here the CDR3 DNA reads TGTGCCAGCAGCGAGGGGGCAGGACTGGAAAAACTGTTTTTT. The full variable domain, completed using reference TRBV9 and TRBJ1-4, is DSGVTQTPKHLITATGQRVTLRCSPRSGDLSVYWYQQSLDQGLQFLIQYYNGEERAKGNILERFSAQQFPDLHSELNLSSLELGDSALYFCASSEGAGLEKLFFGSGTQLSVL.

V is TRBV28 and J is TRBJ2-7; TRBD1 matches 7 bases. Germline lookup yields CDR1 MDHEN and CDR2 SYDVKM. V trimming: 2 bases; J trimming: 0 bases; junction bases outside the gene matches: 4. The CDR3 consists of 15 residues. CDR3 sequence (DNA): TGTGCCAGCAGTTTAGAACAGGGGTCCTCCTACGAGCAGTACTTC. It yields the protein CASSLEQGSSYEQYF.

This chain joins TRBV15 and TRBJ1-1, with 8 positions matching TRBD1. After removal of 2 bases from V and 3 bases from J, the junction contained 5 bases not matched to a gene. Germline V gene sequence: CDR1 LNHNV, CDR2 YYDKDF (reference sequence). This CDR3 has 15 residues. CDR3 DNA sequence: TGTGCCACCAGCAGAAAGGACAGGGCGGACACTGAAGCTTTCTTT. Translation: CATSRKDRADTEAFF.

The rearrangement links TRBV11-3 to TRBJ1-1, with D tentatively TRBD1 (5 bases). V lost 5 bases, J lost 7 bases, and 11 bases lay in between. In germline, CDR1 is SGHNT, CDR2 YENEEA. The CDR3 extends over 12 amino acids. Here the CDR3 DNA reads TGTGCCAGCAGCCTCAGGACATTTGAAGCTTTCTTT. The encoded protein is CASSLRTFEAFF.

V and J are TRBV14 and TRBJ1-2; 7 bases agree with TRBD1. V dropped 0 bases and J dropped 2; count of bases not matched to a gene: 9. The length of the CDR3 is 17 residues. Germline CDR1 reads SGHDN; CDR2 reads FVKESK. The chain's CDR3 is CASSQDVRQGLNYGYTF. CDR3 sequence (DNA): TGTGCCAGCAGCCAAGATGTGAGACAGGGATTAAACTATGGCTACACCTTC.

The V call is TRBV5-4, the J call TRBJ2-1; D might be TRBD2 (5 bases). Germline lookup yields CDR1 SGHNT and CDR2 YYREEE (reference sequence). The CDR3 is 14 amino acids. V gave up 3 bases and J gave up 5 bases, with 12 bases separating them. The CDR3 sequence: CASSWERTDNEQFF. The CDR3, as DNA: TGTGCCAGCAGCTGGGAGCGGACCGACAATGAGCAGTTCTTC.